These 15 T cell receptor beta chains came from one sample sequenced in a study of blood T cell repertoires in COVID-19. Only in-frame clones appear in the TCRdb table, and some are missing; sequencing was by immunoSEQ multiplex PCR. The table lists approximately 150,000 clones, roughly 88% of them singletons, with approximately 1.8% in the top ten. Material: peripheral blood. These receptors originate from a man aged 70 or older with acute or convalescent COVID-19.

The J gene is TRBJ2-4, the V gene TRBV11-2; 12 nucleotides line up with TRBD2. CDR3 length equals 17 residues. From germline, CDR1 is SGHAT and CDR2 FQNNGV. J lost 8 bases, V lost 5 bases, and 13 bases had no gene match. The CDR3 nucleotides read TGTGCCAGCAGCACCAAAAGGACTAGCGGGACCCACGACATTCAGTACTTC. Protein sequence: CASSTKRTSGTHDIQYF.

For this clone: This sample also contains other DNA sequences that code for the same CDR3. The chain recombines TRBV28 with TRBJ1-4; D gene unclear. V gave up 5 bases and J gave up 0 bases, with 4 bases separating them. Germline loops: CDR1 MDHEN, CDR2 SYDVKM. The CDR3 covers 13 residues. CDR3 residues: CASSPATNEKLFF. CDR3 nucleotides: TGTGCCAGCAGTCCAGCAACTAATGAAAAACTGTTTTTT.

The V and J genes are TRBV5-8 and TRBJ1-4; 7 bases match TRBD1. The germline V gene encodes CDR1 SGHTS and CDR2 YDEGEE. The CDR3 contains 16 residues. The junction had 14 bases not matched to a gene; V was cut back by 4 bases and J by 8 bases. This CDR3 is CASSPGSGTVREKLFF. CDR3 nucleotides: TGTGCCAGCAGCCCTGGCTCTGGGACAGTTCGGGAAAAACTGTTTTTT.

CDR3 DNA: TGTGCCAGCAGCTTGCTTTCCTATAATTCACCCCTCCACTTT. It codes for CASSLLSYNSPLHF. This chain links TRBV5-4 with TRBJ1-6, with no clear D. V shed 1 base and J shed 1 base, with 3 bases lying between them. Germline CDR1 reads SGHNT; CDR2 reads YYREEE (reference sequence). The CDR3 runs to 14 residues.

The genes are TRBV24-1 and TRBJ2-2; tentatively, D is TRBD1 (6 bases). CDR1 is KGHDR, CDR2 SFDVKD, per germline. CDR3 size: 16 residues. V lost 2 bases to trimming and J lost 4 bases, with 13 bases between them. The CDR3 region is CATSDSQGGVTGELFF. The CDR3 DNA is TGTGCCACCAGTGATTCACAGGGTGGAGTCACCGGGGAGCTGTTTTTT.

CDR3 DNA sequence: TGCGCCAGCAGCCCGACTGACTCTGGAAACACCATATATTTT. It codes for CASSPTDSGNTIYF. The chain carries TRBV5-1 and TRBJ1-3; D call uncertain. The CDR3 runs to 14 residues. V was cut by 4 bases and J by 0 bases, with 8 bases left in between. Germline values: CDR1 SGHRS, CDR2 YFSETQ.

The CDR3 DNA reads TGCGCCAGCAGCTTGAGTCGGCTGGACAGGAGTTTTAGCTCTGGGGCCAACGTCCTGACTTTC. Amino acids: CASSLSRLDRSFSSGANVLTF. V is TRBV5-1 and J is TRBJ2-6; TRBD1 agrees at 7 bases. The germline CDR1 and CDR2 sequences are SGHRS and YFSETQ. The CDR3 totals 21 residues. With V trimmed by 1 base and J by 0 bases, 16 bases remained unmatched.

The genes are TRBV30 and TRBJ2-5; D may be TRBD2 (6 bases). The ends were cut back, 2 bases at V and 7 bases at J, with 14 bases in the middle. This CDR3 region has 13 residues. CDR1 GTSNPN and CDR2 SVGIG come from the germline V gene (reference sequence). CDR3 loop: CAWSSPGVGTQYF. The CDR3 region has the DNA TGTGCCTGGAGTTCCCCGGGGGTCGGGACCCAGTACTTC.

The V and J genes are TRBV28 and TRBJ2-5, with TRBD2 matching over 7 bases. The CDR3 runs to 14 residues. Germline lookup yields CDR1 MDHEN and CDR2 SYDVKM. V trimming: 7 bases; J trimming: 4 bases; junction bases outside the gene matches: 9. DNA of the CDR3: TGTGCCAGCACCAATCCGGGGGGATCAGAGACCCAGTACTTC. It specifies CASTNPGGSETQYF.

The J gene is TRBJ2-3, the V gene TRBV6-4; 9 bases fit TRBD2. This CDR3 spans 16 amino acids. V gave up 0 bases and J gave up 6 bases; unmatched junction bases: 7. Germline-derived CDR1 and CDR2 are MRHNA and SNTAGT. This CDR3 reads CASSDSSGGPVDTQYF. The CDR3 DNA follows: TGTGCCAGCAGTGACTCAAGCGGGGGGCCGGTGGATACGCAGTATTTT.

The gene calls are TRBV2 and TRBJ1-4; 12 nucleotides align to TRBD1. CDR1 SNHLY and CDR2 FYNNEI come from the germline V gene. This CDR3 comprises 16 residues. V gave up 2 bases and J gave up 8 bases; unmatched junction bases: 6. The CDR3 bases are TGTGCCAGCAGTGAACTCCCCGGGACAGGGGGCGAAAAACTGTTTTTT. Translating gives CASSELPGTGGEKLFF.

V and J are TRBV12-3 or TRBV12-4 and TRBJ1-2; a weak D match, TRBD1 (6 bases). The CDR3 consists of 13 residues. Trimming shortened V by 2 bases and J by 4 bases, and 8 bases separated the two germline ends. CDR3 sequence (DNA): TGTGCCAGCAGTTTAATGGGGGCCTATGGCTACACCTTC. This translates into CASSLMGAYGYTF.

V usage is TRBV19 and J usage is TRBJ2-1; TRBD1 matches 7 bases. The CDR3 sequence is 15 residues long. The V and J ends lost 7 bases and 1 base, in that order; junction bases with no gene match: 7. Per germline, CDR1 LNHDA and CDR2 SQIVND (reference sequence). As DNA, the CDR3 is TGTGCCAGTAACCCGACAGGGTCGTCCTACAATGAGCAGTTCTTC. Encoded protein: CASNPTGSSYNEQFF.

The V and J genes are TRBV7-2 and TRBJ2-1; TRBD2 matches at 8 bases. The CDR3 spans 16 residues. Germline assignment: CDR1 SGHTA and CDR2 FQGNSA. With V trimmed by 3 bases and J by 1 base, 5 bases remained unmatched. The CDR3 nucleotides read TGTGCCAGCAGCTTGAGCGGGAGCGGGTCCTACAATGAGCAGTTCTTC. Protein: CASSLSGSGSYNEQFF.

This clone occurred once. This chain links TRBV19 with TRBJ1-5; the D gene is possibly TRBD1 (5 bases). CDR1 LNHDA and CDR2 SQIVND come from the germline V gene (reference sequence). Trimming took off 6 bases at V and 6 bases at J, with 9 bases between the two ends. The CDR3 extends over 12 amino acids. CDR3 region: CASRQAFQPQHF. The CDR3 DNA sequence: TGTGCCAGTAGACAGGCGTTTCAGCCCCAGCATTTT.